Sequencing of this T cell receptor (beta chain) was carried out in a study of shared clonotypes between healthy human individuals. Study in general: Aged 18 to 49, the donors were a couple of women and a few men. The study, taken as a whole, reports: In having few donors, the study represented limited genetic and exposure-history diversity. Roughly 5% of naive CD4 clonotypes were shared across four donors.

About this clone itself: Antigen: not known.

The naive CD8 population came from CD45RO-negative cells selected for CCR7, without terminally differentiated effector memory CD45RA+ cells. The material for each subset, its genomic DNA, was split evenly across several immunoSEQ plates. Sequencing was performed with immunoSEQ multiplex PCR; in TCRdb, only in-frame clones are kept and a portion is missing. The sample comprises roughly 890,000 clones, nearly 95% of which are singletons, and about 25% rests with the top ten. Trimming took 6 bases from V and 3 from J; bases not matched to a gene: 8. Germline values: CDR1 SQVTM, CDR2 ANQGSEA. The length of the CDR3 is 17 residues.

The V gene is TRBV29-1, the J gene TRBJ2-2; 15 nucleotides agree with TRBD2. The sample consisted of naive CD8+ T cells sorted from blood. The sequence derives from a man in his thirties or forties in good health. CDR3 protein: CSVLGTSGRTYTGELFF. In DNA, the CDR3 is TGCAGCGTACTCGGGACTAGCGGGAGGACCTACACCGGGGAGCTGTTTTTT.